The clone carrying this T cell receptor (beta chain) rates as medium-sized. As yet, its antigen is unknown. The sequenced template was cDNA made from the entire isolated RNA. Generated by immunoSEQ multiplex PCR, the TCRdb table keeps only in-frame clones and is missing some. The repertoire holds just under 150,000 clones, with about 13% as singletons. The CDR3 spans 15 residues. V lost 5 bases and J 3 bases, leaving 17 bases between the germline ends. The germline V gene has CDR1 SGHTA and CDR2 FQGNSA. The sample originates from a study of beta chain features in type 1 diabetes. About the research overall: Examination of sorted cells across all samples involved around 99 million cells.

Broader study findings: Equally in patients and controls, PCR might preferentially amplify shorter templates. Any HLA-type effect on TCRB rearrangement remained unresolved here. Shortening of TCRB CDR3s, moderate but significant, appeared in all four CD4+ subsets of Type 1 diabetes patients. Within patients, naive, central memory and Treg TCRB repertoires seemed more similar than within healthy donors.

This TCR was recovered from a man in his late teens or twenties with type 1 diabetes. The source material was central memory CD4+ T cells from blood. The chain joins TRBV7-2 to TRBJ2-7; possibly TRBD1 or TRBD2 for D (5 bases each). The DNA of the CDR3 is TGTGCCAGCAGCCCAGTGGGGGTCCCGTACTACGAGCAGTACTTC. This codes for CASSPVGVPYYEQYF. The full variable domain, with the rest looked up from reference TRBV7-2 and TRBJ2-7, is GAGVSQSPSNKVTEKGKDVELRCDPISGHTALYWYRQSLGQGLEFLIYFQGNSAPDKSGLPSDRFSAERTGGSVSTLTIQRTQQEDSAVYLCASSPVGVPYYEQYFGPGTRLTVT.